The rows below give T cell receptor beta chains drawn from one sample of a study of T cell responses to AZD1222 COVID-19 vaccine. The table came from immunoSEQ multiplex PCR; TCRdb's copy has only in-frame clones and leaves some out. The data hold 78,000 or so clones, with 80% observed a single time. The sequenced sample was peripheral blood, obtained 28 days after the second AZD1222 dose. The source is an adult who received the AZD1222 COVID-19 vaccine. The CDR3 runs from the conserved cysteine through the conserved F or W. Each record gives: clone size, V gene, J gene, D gene, CDR3 DNA, CDR3 protein. The D gene is left open where the match is weak. Not every row has a clone size; where given, it reads once, few, many or a size class.

NA	TRBV4-1	TRBJ1-1	NA	TGCGCCAGCAGCCAAGGGGATGCGAACACTGAAGCTTTCTTT	CASSQGDANTEAFF
NA	TRBV14	TRBJ2-5	TRBD2	TGTGCCAGCAGCCACCGACTAGCGGAGTACCAAGAGACCCAGTACTTC	CASSHRLAEYQETQYF
once	TRBV7-7	TRBJ2-5	NA	TGTGCTAGCAGCTTAGGACAAGAAGAGACCCAGTACTTC	CASSLGQEETQYF
NA	TRBV7-8	TRBJ2-1	NA	TGTGCCAGCAGCCTCCGCGGGGGCGCCTCCTACAATGAGCAGTTCTTC	CASSLRGGASYNEQFF
NA	TRBV2	TRBJ1-4	NA	TGTGCCAGCAGTGAAGGCATTGGGAGGGAAAAACTGTTTTTT	CASSEGIGREKLFF
NA	TRBV5-1	TRBJ1-1	NA	TGCGCCAGCAGCTTGGGCCAACCCAATGAAGCTTTCTTT	CASSLGQPNEAFF
NA	TRBV10-3	TRBJ2-7	TRBD2	TGTGCCATCAGCTCTAGCGGGGGCGACCTAGGGGAGCAGTACTTC	CAISSSGGDLGEQYF
NA	TRBV6-1	TRBJ2-7	NA	TGTGCCAGCACTGAAGTCACCTACGAGCAGTACTTC	CASTEVTYEQYF
NA	TRBV30	TRBJ1-5	NA	TGTGCCTGGAGTACTCTCAGGGGCAATCAGCCCCAGCATTTT	CAWSTLRGNQPQHF
NA	TRBV2	TRBJ2-1	NA	TGTGCCAGCAGTGGGGCACCGGGAATATACAATGAGCAGTTCTTC	CASSGAPGIYNEQFF
NA	TRBV28	TRBJ2-7	NA	TGTGCCAGCAGTTCTTTTTGGGAACAGGGATCTCGCGAGCAGTACTTC	CASSSFWEQGSREQYF
few	TRBV7-9	TRBJ2-7	NA	TGTGCCAGCAGTCCAGGGGTCTGGAGAGAGCAGTACTTC	CASSPGVWREQYF
NA	TRBV7-9	TRBJ1-4	TRBD1	TGTGCCAGCAGCTTAGGTACAGGGGGAAAGATTGAAAAACTGTTTTTT	CASSLGTGGKIEKLFF
few	TRBV13	TRBJ2-7	NA	TGTGCCAGCAGCTTAGGGAGCTCCTACGAGCAGTACTTC	CASSLGSSYEQYF
few	TRBV10-2	TRBJ2-7	NA	TGCGCCAGCACCCCCATAATCCCTAACGAGCAGTACTTC	CASTPIIPNEQYF
NA	TRBV5-4	TRBJ2-6	NA	TGTGCCAGCAGCTTGGCCCCGATTGGGTACTCTGGGGCCAACGTCCTGACTTTC	CASSLAPIGYSGANVLTF
NA	TRBV29-1	TRBJ2-2	NA	TGCAGCGTTGAGGGGACCGGGGAGCTGTTTTTT	CSVEGTGELFF
NA	TRBV2	TRBJ2-2	TRBD2	TGTGCCAGCAGGAGCGGGACGAACACCGGGGAGCTGTTTTTT	CASRSGTNTGELFF
NA	TRBV28	TRBJ2-4	TRBD2	TGTGCCGGATCGGCGGGAGGGGCCAAAAACATTCAGTACTTC	CAGSAGGAKNIQYF
NA	TRBV7-9	TRBJ2-1	TRBD1	TGTGCCAGCAGCTTAGACAGGGGGTGGGATGAGCAGTTCTTC	CASSLDRGWDEQFF
NA	TRBV6-5	TRBJ2-5	NA	TGTGCCAGCAAGATCTCGGAGGGCCAAGAGACCCAGTACTTC	CASKISEGQETQYF
few	TRBV10-2	TRBJ2-2	NA	TGCGCCAGCAGTGATGCCGTGGGGAACACGAACACCGGGGAGCTGTTTTTT	CASSDAVGNTNTGELFF
NA	TRBV5-1	TRBJ2-3	TRBD2	TGCGCCAGCAGCTTCGGACTAGCGGGGGGTTTGACAGATACGCAGTATTTT	CASSFGLAGGLTDTQYF
NA	TRBV19	TRBJ2-1	NA	TGTGCCAGTAGTCATTTTCAAACCTCCTACAATGAGCAGTTCTTC	CASSHFQTSYNEQFF
NA	TRBV4-3	TRBJ2-2	NA	TGCGCCAGCAGCCAAGATCTTGGTAGCTTCACCGGGGAGCTGTTTTTT	CASSQDLGSFTGELFF
NA	TRBV29-1	TRBJ2-7	NA	TGCAGCGTTCAGCGGATGTCCTACGAGCAGTACTTC	CSVQRMSYEQYF
NA	TRBV14	TRBJ2-1	NA	TGTGCCAGCAGCCAAGGGCGTCAGGGTAGGTTCAATGAGCAGTTCTTC	CASSQGRQGRFNEQFF
once	TRBV27	TRBJ1-1	NA	TGTGCCAGCAGTGATCGGACAGAGATGAGGGAAGCTTTCTTT	CASSDRTEMREAFF
NA	TRBV19	TRBJ2-7	TRBD1	TGTGCCAGTAGTTTCGACAGGGGCTCCCGCTCCTACGAGCAGTACTTC	CASSFDRGSRSYEQYF
NA	TRBV5-4	TRBJ2-3	NA	TGTGCCAGCAGCCCTGACTTGGCAGGGAGGGATACGCAGTATTTT	CASSPDLAGRDTQYF
NA	TRBV10-3	TRBJ2-7	TRBD2	TGTGCCATCAGTCAGTCTAGCGGGAGTCCCCACTACGAGCAGTACTTC	CAISQSSGSPHYEQYF
NA	TRBV28	TRBJ2-7	NA	TGTGCCAGCAGTACAGGAGGGCTCTACGAGCAGTACTTC	CASSTGGLYEQYF
NA	TRBV19	TRBJ2-5	NA	TGTGCCAGTAGTGCCCGACTATTACCCCCAGAGACCCAGTACTTC	CASSARLLPPETQYF
NA	TRBV7-7	TRBJ2-2	NA	TGTGCCAGCAGCTTAGTGGCCGACACCGGGGAGCTGTTTTTT	CASSLVADTGELFF
NA	TRBV6-2/TRBV6-3	TRBJ1-5	TRBD1	TGTGCCAGCAGTCTTCAGGCGGTACAGGGGAATCAGCCCCAGCATTTT	CASSLQAVQGNQPQHF
NA	TRBV3-1/TRBV3-2	TRBJ1-5	TRBD1	TGTGCCAGCAGCCACAGAGGGGGCGGTCAGCCCCAGCATTTT	CASSHRGGGQPQHF
NA	TRBV9	TRBJ2-5	NA	TGTGCCAGCAGCGGCAAGGGAGGAGAGACCCAGTACTTC	CASSGKGGETQYF
NA	TRBV14	TRBJ2-2	TRBD1	TGTGCCAGCAGCGACCGACAGGGGCTAATGACCGGGGAGCTGTTTTTT	CASSDRQGLMTGELFF
once	TRBV9	TRBJ1-1	NA	TGTGCCAGCAGCCCGCAGGGAACTATGAACACTGAAGCTTTCTTT	CASSPQGTMNTEAFF
NA	TRBV6-1	TRBJ2-1	NA	TGTGCCAGCAGTGAACTTGGCGGCCATGAGCAGTTCTTC	CASSELGGHEQFF
NA	TRBV6-5	TRBJ2-5	NA	TGTGCCAGCAGTCAAAACCCGGGACTTGCGGGGACCCAGTACTTC	CASSQNPGLAGTQYF
NA	TRBV3-1/TRBV3-2	TRBJ2-2	NA	TGTGCCAGCAGCCACACCGGGGAGCTGTTTTTT	CASSHTGELFF
NA	TRBV7-2	TRBJ2-2	NA	TGTGCCAGCAAATTAGGTGGGACGAACACCGGGGAGCTGTTTTTT	CASKLGGTNTGELFF
many	TRBV6-2/TRBV6-3	TRBJ2-7	NA	TGTGCCAGCAGTTATATGGGGGAAACCTACGAGCAGTACTTC	CASSYMGETYEQYF
once	TRBV6-5	TRBJ2-2	NA	TGTGCCAGCAAAGAGGGCCGGGGGAAGACCGGGGAGCTGTTTTTT	CASKEGRGKTGELFF
few	TRBV10-1	TRBJ2-7	TRBD2	TGCGCCAGCAGTGAGCGGGGGACTAGCGGGAGGGTGGAAAACGAGCAGTACTTC	CASSERGTSGRVENEQYF
once	TRBV29-1	TRBJ1-2	NA	TGCAGCGTTGCCTTGGGGGCCTATGGCTACACCTTC	CSVALGAYGYTF
NA	TRBV12-3/TRBV12-4	TRBJ2-1	NA	TGTGCCAGCAGACGTGGGCTTTACAATGAGCAGTTCTTC	CASRRGLYNEQFF
NA	TRBV7-2	TRBJ2-3	NA	TGTGCCAGCAGCTTAGTAAGCGGGCAGTCAGATACGCAGTATTTT	CASSLVSGQSDTQYF
NA	TRBV2	TRBJ2-1	NA	TGTGCCAGCAGTGAGGGGGCAGGGACCAATGAGCAGTTCTTC	CASSEGAGTNEQFF
NA	TRBV19	TRBJ2-7	NA	TGTGCCAGTAGCGGATGGTTACATTACGAGCAGTACTTC	CASSGWLHYEQYF
NA	TRBV6-6	TRBJ1-5	NA	TGTGCCAGCAGTCAGCAGACCAGGCCCCAGCATTTT	CASSQQTRPQHF
once	TRBV6-5	TRBJ1-3	NA	TGTGCCAGCAGTTATAAGGACATCGGAAACACCATATATTTT	CASSYKDIGNTIYF